This T cell receptor (beta chain) was identified in a study of blood T cell repertoires in COVID-19. CDR1 is LNHDA and CDR2 is SQIVND in the germline V gene (reference sequence). V shed 8 bases, J shed 5 bases, and the junction held 14 bases outside the gene matches. The CDR3 consists of 16 residues. The method was immunoSEQ multiplex PCR; TCRdb's version includes in-frame clones alone and lacks a portion of them. The sample contains about 310,000 clones, about nine tenths of which appear only once. The origin of this receptor is a man between 45 and 60 years old with active or convalescent COVID-19. This chain uses TRBV19 with TRBJ1-1, with TRBD1 matching over 10 bases. Sequenced sample: peripheral blood. CDR3 sequence (DNA): TGTGCCAGTCCGAGACAGGGGGCGCACGGTGTTACTGAAGCTTTCTTT. Protein product: CASPRQGAHGVTEAFF. The whole variable domain, filled in from reference TRBV19 and TRBJ1-1, reads DGGITQSPKYLFRKEGQNVTLSCEQNLNHDAMYWYRQDPGQGLRLIYYSQIVNDFQKGDIAEGYSVSREKKESFPLTVTSAQKNPTAFYLCASPRQGAHGVTEAFFGQGTRLTVV.